The 11 T cell receptor beta chains below were found in one sample sequenced in a study of siplizumab effects on memory and regulatory T cells (dated by TCRdb to about 2019). Library generation was performed with the immunoSEQ multiplex PCR assay. In its TCRdb copy, this immuneACCESS table keeps in-frame sequences only and misses some clones. Where compared with another copy, unresolved V genes explain less than half of these, and the others have no known cause. The sample includes some 100,000 clones, with around 92% observed a single time. Just over 2.5% of the sample goes to the ten largest clones. Source material: CD4+ T cells sorted from blood. The receptors here all came from a human donor in good health. Some clones in this sample may be carry-over from other donors' samples.

The chain joins TRBV2 to TRBJ2-5, with D possibly TRBD1 on 6 matching bases. Germline V gene data show CDR1 as SNHLY and CDR2 as FYNNEI. The CDR3 runs 13 residues. The V end lost 5 bases, the J end lost 5 bases, and 12 bases lay between the germline ends. CDR3 region: CASSSGGWETQYF. CDR3 nucleotide sequence: TGTGCCAGCAGTAGTGGGGGCTGGGAGACCCAGTACTTC.

The rearrangement uses TRBV6-4 and TRBJ2-7, with D maybe TRBD1 (5 bases). In germline, CDR1 is MRHNA, CDR2 SNTAGT. Trimming left V 4 bases short and J 4 bases short, with 11 bases between. The CDR3 sequence is 13 residues long. The CDR3 bases are TGTGCCAGCAGTGGAAAGGGGCAATACGAGCAGTACTTC. This encodes CASSGKGQYEQYF.

This rearrangement joins TRBV7-3 to TRBJ2-2, with 7 positions matching TRBD1. The CDR3 runs to 16 residues. V was pared by 5 bases and J by 2 bases, with 8 bases of the junction left unmatched. Per germline, CDR1 SGHTA and CDR2 FQGTGA. The CDR3 bases are TGTGCCAGCAGCCCGACAGGGTTTGTCAACACCGGGGAGCTGTTTTTT. It encodes CASSPTGFVNTGELFF.

V and J are TRBV2 and TRBJ2-7; tentative D call: TRBD1 (6 bases). The germline V gene encodes CDR1 SNHLY and CDR2 FYNNEI. The CDR3 spans 14 residues. V was shortened by 6 bases and J by 3 bases, with 15 bases between the two germline ends. The CDR3 is CASRDKDRIYEQYF. The CDR3 DNA reads as TGTGCCAGCAGGGATAAGGACAGAATCTACGAGCAGTACTTC.

The genes are TRBV6-5 and TRBJ2-7, with D possibly being TRBD1 or TRBD2 (5 bases each). The V gene lost 5 bases and the J gene lost 7 bases, with 15 bases spanning the gap. CDR1 and CDR2 (germline): MNHEY, SVGAGI. The length of the CDR3 is 13 residues. CDR3 protein: CASSRGRSNEQYF. For the CDR3, the DNA is TGTGCCAGCAGTCGGGGCCGGTCTAATGAGCAGTACTTC.

The chain joins TRBV6-1 to TRBJ2-2; tentatively, D is TRBD2 (6 bases). Germline V CDR1 and CDR2: MNHNS, SASEGT. The CDR3 covers 14 residues. The germline V and J ends were trimmed by 10 bases and 4 bases, with 16 bases remaining between them. CDR3 nucleotide sequence: TGTGCCACTCCGGGAGTTTGGGGCACCGGGGAGCTGTTTTTT. Its translation: CATPGVWGTGELFF.

The CDR3 here is CSAFTSGTGELFF. DNA for the CDR3: TGCAGCGCCTTCACTAGCGGTACCGGGGAGCTGTTTTTT. The chain joins TRBV29-1 to TRBJ2-2; 8 nucleotides match TRBD2. The J segment lost 5 bases and the V segment lost 7 bases, leaving 6 bases of the junction unmatched. In germline, CDR1 is SQVTM, CDR2 ANQGSEA. CDR3 size: 13 residues.

The chain joins TRBV9 to TRBJ2-7; D may be TRBD1 or TRBD2 (5 bases each). Trimming removed 4 bases at V and 4 bases at J, with 18 bases between. The germline V gene has CDR1 SGDLS and CDR2 YYNGEE. The CDR3 covers 15 residues. CDR3 loop: CASSPQLGPGYEQYF. For the CDR3, the DNA is TGTGCCAGCAGCCCCCAACTGGGACCGGGATACGAGCAGTACTTC.

V gene TRBV19 combines with J gene TRBJ2-1; TRBD1 agrees at 8 bases. CDR3 length equals 18 residues. The junction had 11 bases not matched to a gene; V was cut back by 2 bases and J by 2 bases. Germline lookup yields CDR1 LNHDA and CDR2 SQIVND (reference sequence). The CDR3 DNA reads TGTGCCAGTAGTATATATCCCCCGACAGGGGAGGCCTACAATGAGCAGTTCTTC. It is translated as CASSIYPPTGEAYNEQFF.

This chain uses TRBV19 with TRBJ1-5; D is unclear. The CDR3 runs 14 residues. Deletions cut 3 bases from V and 4 bases from J, with 10 bases between. From germline, CDR1 is LNHDA and CDR2 SQIVND (reference sequence). DNA of the CDR3: TGTGCCAGTAGTATTAGTCTTACGAATCAGCCCCAGCATTTT. Residues: CASSISLTNQPQHF.

A word on this clone: At one end the junction does not follow the germline gene, possibly because of a read error. The chain is built from TRBV7-7 and TRBJ2-1, with 10 bases identical to TRBD2. The germline V gene has CDR1 SSHAT and CDR2 FNYEAQ (reference sequence). This CDR3 spans 15 amino acids. The CDR3 protein is CASSPRLAGANEQFF. CDR3 coding DNA: TGTGCTAGCAGCCCCAGACTAGCGGGCGCAAATGAGCAGTTCTTC.